The 3 T cell receptor beta chains below all came from one sample that was sequenced in a study of cytomegalovirus exposure and HLA in healthy donors. Vbeta (60) and Jbeta (13) primers were used in the PCR. TCRdb keeps only in-frame clones here, not all; method: immunoSEQ multiplex PCR. The sample lists just under 150,000 clones; 75% to 90% were seen once. The sample was PBMCs. All receptors derive from a woman aged 30 to 39 in good health and CMV-seronegative.

This clone was counted once. This rearrangement joins TRBV5-4 to TRBJ2-5, with 7 bases that match TRBD2. The DNA end is a closer match to TRBJ2-7, so the J assignment may be wrong. This CDR3 region has 14 residues. Germline V gene sequence: CDR1 SGHNT, CDR2 YYREEE (reference sequence). The CDR3 region is CASSRGAGTYEQYF. The DNA of the CDR3 is TGTGCCAGCAGCCGGGGAGCGGGAACCTACGAGCAGTACTTC.

The chain recombines TRBV7-2 with TRBJ1-3, with no clear D. This CDR3 has 16 residues. Germline V gene lookup returns CDR1 SGHTA and CDR2 FQGNSA. V lost 5 bases and J lost 0, with 14 bases in between. The CDR3 protein is CASSPDSPLSGNTIYF. CDR3 nucleotide sequence: TGTGCCAGCAGCCCTGACTCTCCACTCTCTGGAAACACCATATATTTT.

A word on this clone: Other DNA sequences in the same sample also yield this CDR3. The chain links TRBV5-1 to TRBJ2-7; TRBD1 aligns across 10 bases. This CDR3 comprises 15 residues. CDR1 and CDR2 (germline): SGHRS, YFSETQ. Unmatched junction bases numbered 4, after V lost 4 bases and J lost 0 bases. The CDR3 nucleotides are TGCGCCAGCAGCGCCCGGACAGGGGGCTCCTACGAGCAGTACTTC. Its protein product is CASSARTGGSYEQYF.